These 5 T cell receptor beta chains were sequenced from one sample in a study of T cells in Graves' hyperthyroidism and ophthalmopathy. The TCR beta CDR3 regions underwent amplification using RNA transcripts as the source. Carried out on the TCR CDR3, a first-round RT-PCR used the HTBI primer set. Via MiXCR, TCRdb re-called the multiplex PCR reads, giving one row per CDR3 protein. There are more than 300,000 distinct CDR3 sequences in the sample; about 17% occur only once, and 30% to 35% lies in the top ten. Sequencing input: blood. Receptor source: a woman younger than 45 with Graves' hyperthyroidism that later progressed to Graves' ophthalmopathy.

The chain employs TRBV27 and TRBJ2-1; 14 bases are shared with TRBD2. Per germline, CDR1 MNHEY and CDR2 SMNVEV (reference sequence). Trimming took 6 bases from V and 0 from J; bases not matched to a gene: 10. The CDR3 extends over 19 amino acids. As DNA, the CDR3 is TGTGCCAGCAGGGACGGGACTAGCGGGGGCCATAGCTCCTACAATGAGCAGTTCTTC. Protein: CASRDGTSGGHSSYNEQFF.

This clonotype has a handful of counts. Just one base apart from a much larger clone, this may be a read error. The chain has TRBV2 and TRBJ2-1, with a tentative D call TRBD1 (5 bases). Germline V lookup: CDR1 SNHLY, CDR2 FYNNEI. The CDR3 spans 19 residues. V lost 1 base to trimming and J lost 0 bases, with 19 bases between them. CDR3: CASSEGGFTGDSSYNEQFF. As DNA, the CDR3 is TGTGCCAGCAGTGAAGGGGGTTTCACTGGCGACAGCTCCTACAATGAGCAGTTCTTC.

This clonotype came up many times. The chain carries TRBV30 and TRBJ1-2, with a possible D match to TRBD1 (5 bases). V lost 4 bases to trimming and J lost 7 bases, with 25 bases between them. The CDR3 totals 16 residues. Germline CDR1 and CDR2: GTSNPN and SVGIG (reference sequence). The DNA for the CDR3 is TGTGCCTGGACAAGAAAGGGACCTATCCCTTTACCTGGCTACACCTTC. Translation gives CAWTRKGPIPLPGYTF.

This clonotype was found a few times. This sequence may be a read error, since a much larger clone differs from it by one base. It is unclear where the CDR3 begins or ends on the DNA, so no DNA is shown, and the CDR3 is as TCRdb lists it. The chain links TRBV11-2 to TRBJ1-1; TRBD1 was called by the table and not checked on the DNA. 17 amino acids form the CDR3, both terminal residues included. Germline V CDR1 and CDR2: SGHAT, FQNNGV. The CDR3 here is CASSLVAGGAYNTEASF.

The chain couples TRBV18 to TRBJ2-7; D may be TRBD1 (6 bases). Germline V lookup: CDR1 KGHSH, CDR2 LQKENI. V lost 1 base to trimming and J lost 2 bases, with 9 bases between them. The CDR3 has 14 residues. The CDR3 here is CASSPRDNTYEQYF. The CDR3 nucleotides are TGTGCCAGCTCACCACGGGACAACACCTACGAGCAGTACTTC.